These 13 T cell receptor beta chains came from one sample sequenced in a study of T cell repertoires in cytomegalovirus infection. No antigen has been identified for these receptors. A single record per CDR3 protein comes from TCRdb applying MiXCR to the reads. Of roughly 700,000 distinct CDR3 sequences in the sample, around a third were seen once. This specimen consisted of cultured PBMCs, obtained from culture after CMV antigen stimulation. The receptor set was obtained from a human donor in good health (CMV status not recorded). Some clones in this sample may be carry-over from other donors' samples.

The chain has TRBV19 and TRBJ2-1; TRBD2 matches 13 bases. J gave up 8 bases and V 5 bases, and 6 bases lay outside the gene matches. CDR1 is LNHDA, CDR2 SQIVND, per germline (reference sequence). The CDR3 totals 15 residues. CDR3 amino acids: CASSPGLAGDYEQFF. CDR3 DNA: TGTGCCAGTAGTCCTGGACTAGCGGGGGACTATGAGCAGTTCTTC.

The rearrangement uses TRBV2 and TRBJ2-1; 13 positions agree with TRBD2. J was trimmed by 5 bases and V by 3 bases; bases with no gene match: 7. Germline CDR1 reads SNHLY; CDR2 reads FYNNEI. The CDR3 is 17 amino acids. The CDR3, as DNA: TGTGCCAGCAGTGAGTCTCGGACTAGCGGGAGACACAATGAGCAGTTCTTC. Translated, it gives CASSESRTSGRHNEQFF.

The chain employs TRBV7-9 and TRBJ2-7, with D tentatively TRBD2 (5 bases). Germline V CDR1 and CDR2: SEHNR, FQNEAQ (reference sequence). Trimming cost V 2 bases and J 0 bases, with 14 bases left between them. CDR3 length: 16 residues. CDR3 coding DNA: TGTGCCAGCAGCTTATTGATCGTGGGGAGCTCCTACGAGCAGTACTTC. It yields the protein CASSLLIVGSSYEQYF.

The chain employs TRBV7-3 and TRBJ2-1, with a tentative D call TRBD2 (6 bases). This CDR3 region has 13 residues. The V end was cut by 5 bases, the J end by 9 bases, with 14 bases between. Germline loops: CDR1 SGHTA, CDR2 FQGTGA. CDR3 coding DNA: TGTGCCAGCAGCGCCCGACTAGGACCTGAGCAGTTCTTC. Translated: CASSARLGPEQFF.

This clonotype was counted a few times. The chain couples TRBV7-2 to TRBJ1-6; no definite D call. V was clipped by 5 bases and J by 4 bases, with 12 bases between them. Germline V gene lookup returns CDR1 SGHTA and CDR2 FQGNSA. The CDR3 has 15 amino acids. This CDR3 reads CASSPQRQYNSPLHF. The CDR3 DNA reads TGTGCCAGCAGCCCCCAAAGACAATATAATTCACCCCTCCACTTT.

This clonotype was seen a handful of times. The J gene is TRBJ2-3, the V gene TRBV7-8; 8 bases match TRBD1. Germline CDR1 SGHVS, CDR2 FQNEAQ. This CDR3 is built from 16 residues. Trimming took 5 bases from V and 4 from J; bases not matched to a gene: 11. CDR3 nucleotides: TGTGCCAGCAGCCACCGACAGGGGTCCAGCCCAGATACGCAGTATTTT. It specifies CASSHRQGSSPDTQYF.

A few counts support this clonotype. The CDR3 loop is CASGLGWDGREFF. The CDR3 DNA follows: TGTGCTAGTGGTTTAGGTTGGGATGGGCGGGAGTTCTTC. The chain joins TRBV12-5 to TRBJ2-1, with D possibly matching TRBD2 (5 bases). The germline CDR1 and CDR2 sequences are LGHNT and FRNRAP. V lost 3 bases, J lost 14 bases, and 17 bases lay in between. The CDR3 loop spans 13 amino acids. The full variable domain, completed using reference TRBV12-5 and TRBJ2-1, is DARVTQTPRHKVTEMGQEVTMRCQPILGHNTVFWYRQTMMQGLELLAYFRNRAPLDDSGMPKDRFSAEMPDATLATLKIQPSEPRDSAVYFCASGLGWDGREFFGPGTRLTVL.

The J gene is TRBJ1-6, the V gene TRBV5-4; D is uncertain. Trimming left V 3 bases short and J 5 bases short, with 12 bases between. The germline V gene has CDR1 SGHNT and CDR2 YYREEE (reference sequence). This CDR3 has 15 amino acids. The CDR3 DNA sequence: TGTGCCAGCAGCTCGAGGGTCGTCGATAATTCACCCCTCCACTTT. The encoded protein is CASSSRVVDNSPLHF.

The rearrangement links TRBV7-2 to TRBJ2-3; tentative D call: TRBD1 (6 bases). V lost 5 bases and J lost 1, with 13 bases in between. This CDR3 has 15 amino acids. Germline lookup yields CDR1 SGHTA and CDR2 FQGNSA. The CDR3 protein is CASSDRKSGTDTQYF. The CDR3 DNA reads as TGTGCCAGCAGCGACAGGAAGTCGGGCACAGATACGCAGTATTTT.

This clonotype was counted many times. The rearrangement uses TRBV7-2 and TRBJ2-5, with TRBD1 identical over 8 bases. The CDR3 sequence is 14 residues long. Germline values: CDR1 SGHTA, CDR2 FQGNSA. V lost 2 bases to trimming and J lost 5 bases; unmatched junction nucleotides: 4. CDR3 sequence: CASSLWTGSETQYF. DNA for the CDR3: TGTGCCAGCAGCTTATGGACAGGGAGTGAGACCCAGTACTTC. The whole variable domain, filled in from reference TRBV7-2 and TRBJ2-5, reads GAGVSQSPSNKVTEKGKDVELRCDPISGHTALYWYRQSLGQGLEFLIYFQGNSAPDKSGLPSDRFSAERTGGSVSTLTIQRTQQEDSAVYLCASSLWTGSETQYFGPGTRLLVL.

This clonotype has just a few counts. The rearrangement uses TRBV7-8 and TRBJ2-2; TRBD2 matches 10 bases. CDR1 SGHVS and CDR2 FQNEAQ come from the germline V gene. This CDR3 region has 16 residues. Trimming took 2 bases from V and 3 from J; bases not matched to a gene: 3. CDR3 in amino acids: CASSLRLAGDTGELFF. The CDR3 DNA reads as TGTGCCAGCAGCTTACGCCTAGCGGGGGACACCGGGGAGCTGTTTTTT.

This clonotype has just one count. This sequence joins TRBV20-1 and TRBJ2-1, with D maybe TRBD2 (5 bases). This CDR3 is 14 amino acids long. V was clipped by 3 bases and J by 8 bases, with 17 bases between them. Looked up from germline, CDR1 is DFQATT and CDR2 is SNEGSKA (reference sequence). The CDR3 sequence is CSARAGNTGDEQFF. CDR3 DNA: TGCAGTGCTAGGGCCGGGAACACTGGCGATGAGCAGTTCTTC.

The table lists this clonotype with a few counts. The gene calls are TRBV2 and TRBJ2-7, with D possibly TRBD2 on 6 matching bases. This CDR3 is built from 13 residues. Germline V gene sequence: CDR1 SNHLY, CDR2 FYNNEI. V lost 9 bases and J lost 4, with 16 bases in between. DNA for the CDR3: TGTGCCAGTTCCGGAGGGGTGGTTTACGAGCAGTACTTC. Its translation: CASSGGVVYEQYF. The full variable domain, its missing parts supplied by reference TRBV2 and TRBJ2-7, is EPEVTQTPSHQVTQMGQEVILRCVPISNHLYFYWYRQILGQKVEFLVSFYNNEISEKSEIFDDQFSVERPDGSNFTLKIRSTKLEDSAMYFCASSGGVVYEQYFGPGTRLTVT.